This T cell receptor beta chain was identified in a study of T cells in Graves' hyperthyroidism and ophthalmopathy. General observations from the study: Most expanded thyroid clonotypes above 0.001 recurred in blood.

Germline V gene data show CDR1 as SEHNR and CDR2 as FQNEAQ (reference sequence). With 4 bases removed from V and 0 bases from J, the gap between germline ends came to 16 bases. CDR3 length equals 16 residues. This clonotype was counted many times. Antigen: not known. Patients were excluded because of uncontrolled infection, other autoimmune disease, pregnancy or lactation. It was 10 ml of fresh peripheral blood that supplied the PBMCs. RNA transcripts yielded amplified TCR beta CDR3 regions. Carried out on the TCR CDR3, a first-round RT-PCR used the HTBI primer set. In TCRdb, the multiplex PCR reads were re-called with MiXCR into one record per CDR3 protein. The table has hundreds of thousands of distinct CDR3 sequences, roughly 21% seen once.

The receptor comes from a man aged 40-49 years with Graves' ophthalmopathy. The V gene is TRBV7-9, the J gene TRBJ2-7; D is possibly TRBD1 or TRBD2 (6 bases each). The sample was blood. CDR3 nucleotide sequence: TGTGCCAGCAGCTCCAGTCGGGGGCAGAGCTCCTACGAGCAGTACTTC. Protein sequence: CASSSSRGQSSYEQYF.